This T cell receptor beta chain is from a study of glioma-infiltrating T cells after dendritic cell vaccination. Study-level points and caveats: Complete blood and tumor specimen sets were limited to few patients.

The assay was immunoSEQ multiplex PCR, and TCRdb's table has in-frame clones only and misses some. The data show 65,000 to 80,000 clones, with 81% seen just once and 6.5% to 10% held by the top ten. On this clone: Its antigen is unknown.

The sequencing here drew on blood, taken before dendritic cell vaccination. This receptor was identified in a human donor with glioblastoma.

The DNA for the CDR3 is TGTGCCAGCAGTGAGCAGGGGGGAAGCACAGATACGCAGTATTTT. Protein sequence: CASSEQGGSTDTQYF. The rearrangement uses TRBV6-4 and TRBJ2-3, with D tentatively TRBD1 (7 bases). The ends were cut back, 3 bases at V and 0 bases at J, with 10 bases in the middle. In germline, CDR1 is MRHNA, CDR2 SNTAGT. CDR3 size: 15 residues.